These T cell receptor beta chains were read from a single sample in a study of beta chain features in type 1 diabetes. Clones were read by immunoSEQ multiplex PCR, and TCRdb kept only the in-frame ones, dropping some. The repertoire holds 970,000 or so clones, with 17% as singletons. The sequencing sample was made of naive CD4+ T cells from blood. The receptor set was obtained from a woman younger than 35 in good health. Each CDR3 is given with its conserved first and last residue. The D gene is left open where the match is weak. Only part of the rows carry a size: once, few, many, or a class if the clone is expanded.

size,J,V,D,DNA,CDR3
few,TRBJ1-4,TRBV5-6,TRBD1,TGTGCCAGCAGCCTCGGGACAGGCGCTCGGGGTGAAAAACTGTTTTTT,CASSLGTGARGEKLFF
few,TRBJ2-5,TRBV6-5,TRBD1,TGTGCCAGCCGAGGGACAGCCCAAGAGACCCAGTACTTC,CASRGTAQETQYF
.,TRBJ2-3,TRBV7-8,.,TGTGCCAGCAGCTCCCTGGGACTGACGATACCCACAGATACGCAGTATTTT,CASSSLGLTIPTDTQYF
.,TRBJ2-1,TRBV5-1,.,TGCGCCAGCAGCTTGAGCCAGGGAGTTCACAATGAGCAGTTCTTC,CASSLSQGVHNEQFF
.,TRBJ2-1,TRBV25-1,TRBD2,TGTGCCAGCAGTGACCCTAGCGGGAAAGTTGAGCAGTTCTTC,CASSDPSGKVEQFF
.,TRBJ1-5,TRBV28,.,TGTGCCAGCAGATCAACAGTGCTCGAGCCCCAGCATTTT,CASRSTVLEPQHF
.,TRBJ2-6,TRBV6-5,.,TGTGCCAGCAGACGGAGCTCTGGGGCCAACGTCCTGACTTTC,CASRRSSGANVLTF
.,TRBJ2-2,TRBV5-8,.,TGTGCCAGCAGCTTGGGAGCGTTGGGGACCGGGGAGCTGTTTTTT,CASSLGALGTGELFF
few,TRBJ2-1,TRBV28,TRBD2,TGTGCCAGCAGTTGGGGGCTAGCGGGAGTGAATGAGCAGTTCTTC,CASSWGLAGVNEQFF
few,TRBJ2-5,TRBV6-5,TRBD2,TGTGCCAGCAGTTACCCCCAACTAGCGGCGGAGACCCAGTACTTC,CASSYPQLAAETQYF
.,TRBJ2-7,TRBV5-1,.,TGCGCCAGCAGACAGACCTTTGGCTACGAGCAGTACTTC,CASRQTFGYEQYF
.,TRBJ2-7,TRBV7-9,TRBD1,TGTGCCAGCATGACAGGGTCCTCCTACGAGCAGTACTTC,CASMTGSSYEQYF
.,TRBJ2-5,TRBV5-1,.,TGCGCCAGCAGCCCAATTGCAGGTTGGGAGACCCAGTACTTC,CASSPIAGWETQYF
few,TRBJ2-5,TRBV18,.,TGTGCCAGCTCACCTCGGCAGCAAGAGACCCAGTACTTC,CASSPRQQETQYF
few,TRBJ2-5,TRBV7-8,.,TGTGCCAGCACCAAGACTAGTGACGAGACCCAGTACTTC,CASTKTSDETQYF
few,TRBJ2-7,TRBV5-1,TRBD1,TGCGCCAGCAGTGAACAGGGGGTCTACGAGCAGTACTTC,CASSEQGVYEQYF
.,TRBJ1-3,TRBV2,.,TGTGCCAGCAGCCCGGGTTACTCTGGAAACACCATATATTTT,CASSPGYSGNTIYF
few,TRBJ2-3,TRBV10-3,TRBD2,TGTGCCATCAGTGATTTAGCGGGAGGGGATACGCAGTATTTT,CAISDLAGGDTQYF
few,TRBJ2-7,TRBV10-3,TRBD1,TGTGCCATCGGACAGGGGGGGCGCGAGCAGTACTTC,CAIGQGGREQYF
few,TRBJ1-1,TRBV6-6,.,TGTGCCAGCAGTCTATCGGGGACCGGTTTCGCTTTCTTT,CASSLSGTGFAFF
few,TRBJ2-1,TRBV9,TRBD1,TGTGCCAGCAGCGACCTTACAGGGGGCTCCTACAATGAGCAGTTCTTC,CASSDLTGGSYNEQFF
.,TRBJ2-1,TRBV5-4,TRBD2,TGTGCCAGCAGCACTACTAGCGGCTCCTACAATGAGCAGTTCTTC,CASSTTSGSYNEQFF
few,TRBJ2-2,TRBV9,.,TGTGCCAGCAGGGGACAAGCGAACACCGGGGAGCTGTTTTTT,CASRGQANTGELFF
.,TRBJ2-3,TRBV11-1,.,TGTGCCAGCAGCTCTACAGGGACTAGCACAGATACGCAGTATTTT,CASSSTGTSTDTQYF
few,TRBJ2-7,TRBV15,TRBD2,TGTGCCACCAGCAGAAGACGAATAGCGGGAGTCTACGAGCAGTACTTC,CATSRRRIAGVYEQYF
few,TRBJ1-5,TRBV6-6,.,TGTGCCAGCAGTGACGATGTCCAGCCCCAGCATTTT,CASSDDVQPQHF
.,TRBJ1-3,TRBV2,.,TGTGCCAGCAGCCAAACAGGGCCATCTGGAAACACCATATATTTT,CASSQTGPSGNTIYF
few,TRBJ1-5,TRBV4-3,.,TGCGCCAGCAGCCAAGATTATACGAATCAGCCCCAGCATTTT,CASSQDYTNQPQHF
few,TRBJ2-1,TRBV7-3,.,TGTGCCAGCAGCTTAAATCTTGCCCATGAGCAGTTCTTC,CASSLNLAHEQFF
.,TRBJ2-2,TRBV6-6,TRBD1,TGTGCCAGCAACCGACAGGGGGCCGGGGAGCTGTTTTTT,CASNRQGAGELFF
.,TRBJ2-2,TRBV7-3,.,TGTGCCAGCAGCCCAAATACACTAGTACCGAACACCGGGGAGCTGTTTTTT,CASSPNTLVPNTGELFF
.,TRBJ1-5,TRBV19,.,TGTGCCAGTAGTATCCGGGGTTTCGGTCAGCCCCAGCATTTT,CASSIRGFGQPQHF
.,TRBJ1-1,TRBV20-1,.,TGCAGTGCCCCAGAAAGAGAAGCTTTCTTT,CSAPEREAFF
.,TRBJ1-4,TRBV28,.,TGTGCCAGCCTCCAGAACGAAAAACTGTTTTTT,CASLQNEKLFF
.,TRBJ2-7,TRBV28,.,TGTGCCAGCAGTTTCCTTTCCCAACTGCGCGACGAGCAGTACTTC,CASSFLSQLRDEQYF
few,TRBJ2-7,TRBV7-6,TRBD2,TGTGCCAGCAGCTTACGAGGCGGGAGCGTTTACGAGCAGTACTTC,CASSLRGGSVYEQYF
.,TRBJ2-3,TRBV29-1,.,TGCAGCGTTGTTCAGGGAGTCACAGATACGCAGTATTTT,CSVVQGVTDTQYF
few,TRBJ2-1,TRBV19,.,TGTGCCAGTACCGGACCGTCCGAGGCGAGCTCCTACAATGAGCAGTTCTTC,CASTGPSEASSYNEQFF
.,TRBJ2-7,TRBV18,.,TGTGCCAGCTCGGCCGCCTACGAGCAGTACTTC,CASSAAYEQYF
.,TRBJ2-2,TRBV6-5,.,TGTGCCAGCAGTTACGGCGGGACATGGACCGGGGAGCTGTTTTTT,CASSYGGTWTGELFF
few,TRBJ1-2,TRBV28,.,TGTGCCAGCAGTTTACTCCGACGGGCTCTAGGGGGCTACACCTTC,CASSLLRRALGGYTF
.,TRBJ2-2,TRBV1,.,TGCACCAGCAGCCAAGGGCCCCCCGGGGAGCTGTTTTTT,CTSSQGPPGELFF
.,TRBJ2-1,TRBV19,TRBD2,TGTGCCAGTAGCACCCACCCCGGACTAGCGGGAGTACTGAGTCGGAATGAGCAGTTCTTC,CASSTHPGLAGVLSRNEQFF
few,TRBJ1-2,TRBV28,TRBD1,TGTGCCTGCGGGACAGGTCTCTATGGCTACACCTTC,CACGTGLYGYTF
.,TRBJ2-5,TRBV18,.,TGTGCCAGCTCACCGGACGGAGCGGGGACCCAGTACTTC,CASSPDGAGTQYF
.,TRBJ2-7,TRBV28,.,TGTGCCAGCAGCCGCCCCGTTTACGAGCAGTACTTC,CASSRPVYEQYF
few,TRBJ2-1,TRBV14,.,TGTGCCAGCAGCCAAACCCTCAATGAGCAGTTCTTC,CASSQTLNEQFF
.,TRBJ2-1,TRBV25-1,.,TGTGCCAGCACAAGGGTCGGGCCCTACAATGAGCAGTTCTTC,CASTRVGPYNEQFF
.,TRBJ2-3,TRBV19,.,TGTGCCAGTAGTAGACAATCGGGGAAAACAGATACGCAGTATTTT,CASSRQSGKTDTQYF
few,TRBJ2-3,TRBV11-2,TRBD2,TGTGCCAGCAGCTTAGAGGGGACTAGCGGGACGACAGATACGCAGTATTTT,CASSLEGTSGTTDTQYF
.,TRBJ1-2,TRBV20-1,.,TGCAGCGCACACAGGGACTATGGCTACACCTTC,CSAHRDYGYTF
.,TRBJ2-1,TRBV4-2,.,TGTGCCAGCAGCCAAGATTCAGGGCGGGTATACAATGAGCAGTTCTTC,CASSQDSGRVYNEQFF
few,TRBJ2-2,TRBV9,TRBD2,TGTGCCAGCAGCGACCCCGGGACTAGCGTGAACACCGGGGAGCTGTTTTTT,CASSDPGTSVNTGELFF
.,TRBJ2-1,TRBV11-2,.,TGTGCCAGCAGCCTATCACACGGGGCTAGCTTCGGACCCAATGAGCAGTTCTTC,CASSLSHGASFGPNEQFF
few,TRBJ2-7,TRBV7-2,.,TGTGCCAGCAGTCGTAGGACGGGTCCCTCTTACGAGCAGTACTTC,CASSRRTGPSYEQYF